These 21 T cell receptor beta chains originate from one sample sequenced in a study of cytotoxic CD8 clonotypes in ibrutinib-treated CLL. Using immunoSEQ multiplex PCR, the repertoire was profiled, and TCRdb retains in-frame clones only, with some absent. The sample holds nearly 300,000 clones; 65% to 85% are singletons and the top ten take about 6%. The sequencing here drew on PBMCs, taken at disease progression, from a patient treated with ibrutinib. The source is a human donor with chronic lymphocytic leukemia.

This clone has a single count. This chain links TRBV11-1 with TRBJ2-7, with 9 positions matching TRBD2. The CDR3 extends over 14 amino acids. V was clipped by 2 bases and J by 6 bases; unmatched bases: 5. The germline gives CDR1 SGHAT, CDR2 FQDESV (reference sequence). The CDR3 reads CASSLRAGGSEQYF. CDR3 in DNA: TGTGCCAGCAGCTTACGGGCGGGAGGGTCCGAGCAGTACTTC.

This rearrangement joins TRBV7-2 to TRBJ2-5; tentative D call: TRBD2 (5 bases). The CDR3 covers 15 residues. V shed 3 bases and J shed 5 bases, with 16 bases lying between them. The germline V gene encodes CDR1 SGHTA and CDR2 FQGNSA. DNA for the CDR3: TGTGCCAGCAGCTTGGGGAGAAGGGAAGGGGAGACCCAGTACTTC. It translates to CASSLGRREGETQYF.

This clone is a singleton in its sample. The rearrangement uses TRBV10-2 and TRBJ2-2; D gene unclear. V was shortened by 4 bases and J by 0 bases, with 15 bases between the two germline ends. Germline CDR1 reads WSHSY; CDR2 reads SAAADI. This CDR3 spans 17 amino acids. The DNA for the CDR3 is TGCGCCAGCAGTGTACGCCAGGCCCCCCCGAACACCGGGGAGCTGTTTTTT. This encodes CASSVRQAPPNTGELFF.

This clone was seen just once. J is TRBJ2-3 and V is TRBV5-1, with D perhaps being TRBD1 or TRBD2 (5 bases each). The CDR3 contains 15 residues. V dropped 2 bases and J dropped 0 bases, with 10 bases sitting between them. Germline loops: CDR1 SGHRS, CDR2 YFSETQ. CDR3 loop: CASSFRGPSTDTQYF. The CDR3 nucleotides are TGCGCCAGCAGCTTCCGGGGCCCTAGCACAGATACGCAGTATTTT.

There are many counts of this clone. A junction boundary mismatches the germline segment, possibly from a read error. J is TRBJ2-7 and V is TRBV28, with D possibly matching TRBD2 (5 bases). The CDR3 is 12 amino acids. Germline V gene sequence: CDR1 MDHEN, CDR2 SYDVKM. CDR3 protein: CASSRTAVSLNF. CDR3 sequence (DNA): TGTGCCAGCAGTAGAACAGCGGTAAGCTTAAACTTC. Together with reference TRBV28 and TRBJ2-7, the CDR3 gives the full variable domain: DVKVTQSSRYLVKRTGEKVFLECVQDMDHENMFWYRQDPGLGLRLIYFSYDVKMKEKGDIPEGYSVSREKKERFSLILESASTNQTSMYLCASSRTAVSLNFGPGTRLTVT.

The chain recombines TRBV6-1 with TRBJ2-7; D tentatively fits TRBD1 or TRBD2 (5 bases each). V was shortened by 4 bases and J by 4 bases, with 14 bases between the two germline ends. This CDR3 has 14 amino acids. Germline assignment: CDR1 MNHNS and CDR2 SASEGT. In nucleotides, the CDR3 is TGTGCCAGCAGTGGGGACGGAGGAGTGTACGAGCAGTACTTC. Translation gives CASSGDGGVYEQYF.

In its sample, this clone was seen once. J is TRBJ2-5 and V is TRBV5-1; 11 bases line up with TRBD2. CDR1 is SGHRS, CDR2 YFSETQ, per germline. This CDR3 region has 14 residues. The junction had 4 bases not matched to a gene; V was cut back by 4 bases and J by 5 bases. CDR3 in DNA: TGCGCCAGCAGCCATAGCGGGGGGGCGGAGACCCAGTACTTC. Translating gives CASSHSGGAETQYF. Drawing the rest from reference TRBV5-1 and TRBJ2-5, the complete variable domain is KAGVTQTPRYLIKTRGQQVTLSCSPISGHRSVSWYQQTPGQGLQFLFEYFSETQRNKGNFPGRFSGRQFSNSRSEMNVSTLELGDSALYLCASSHSGGAETQYFGPGTRLLVL.

The gene calls are TRBV7-9 and TRBJ1-4, with 8 nucleotides matching TRBD1. This CDR3 comprises 15 residues. V dropped 5 bases and J dropped 10; count of bases not matched to a gene: 12. Germline V gene lookup returns CDR1 SEHNR and CDR2 FQNEAQ (reference sequence). The CDR3 spells CASSQRQGPGGKLFF. As DNA, the CDR3 is TGTGCCAGCAGCCAAAGACAGGGGCCGGGGGGAAAACTGTTTTTT.

This sequence joins TRBV29-1 and TRBJ1-2; D perhaps matches TRBD1 (6 bases). The CDR3 extends over 13 amino acids. Germline V CDR1 and CDR2: SQVTM, ANQGSEA. V lost 2 bases, J lost 3 bases, and 10 bases lay in between. DNA for the CDR3: TGCAGCGTTGAACACAGGGCAGACTATGGCTACACCTTC. It codes for CSVEHRADYGYTF.

This CDR3 reads CASSPGVSSYEQYF. The DNA of the CDR3 is TGCGCCAGCAGCCCGGGAGTGAGCTCCTACGAGCAGTACTTC. The gene calls are TRBV4-3 and TRBJ2-7, with D possibly being TRBD2 (6 bases). The V gene's germline CDR1 is LGHNA and CDR2 YSLEER. The CDR3 loop spans 14 amino acids. V was trimmed by 4 bases and J by 0 bases, leaving 10 bases between them.

This chain connects TRBV6-6 to TRBJ1-3, with 7 bases matching TRBD1. CDR1 MNHNY and CDR2 SVGAGI come from the germline V gene (reference sequence). The CDR3 contains 13 residues. With V trimmed by 5 bases and J by 8 bases, 6 bases remained unmatched. CDR3 region: CASSRGTADTIYF. The CDR3 DNA sequence: TGTGCCAGCAGTCGCGGGACAGCAGACACCATATATTTT.

This clone has just a few counts. This chain joins TRBV18 and TRBJ2-2; D gene uncertain. The V end lost 4 bases, the J end lost 1 base, and 10 bases lay between the germline ends. Germline-derived CDR1 and CDR2 are KGHSH and LQKENI. This CDR3 has 15 residues. CDR3 sequence reads: CASSRQALNTGELFF. The CDR3 coding sequence is TGTGCCAGCTCACGGCAGGCCCTGAACACCGGGGAGCTGTTTTTT.

The genes are TRBV18 and TRBJ2-7; 8 bases fit TRBD2. The J segment lost 5 bases and the V segment lost 5 bases, leaving 11 bases of the junction unmatched. CDR1 and CDR2 from the germline V gene are KGHSH and LQKENI. This CDR3 has 15 residues. As DNA, the CDR3 is TGTGCCAGCTCAGTGCGACTAGCGCCCTTTGACGAGCAGTACTTC. Translation gives CASSVRLAPFDEQYF.

The chain recombines TRBV29-1 with TRBJ1-3, with a possible D match to TRBD1 (5 bases). Trimming cost V 2 bases and J 2 bases, with 10 bases left between them. The CDR3 has 14 amino acids. CDR1 is SQVTM and CDR2 is ANQGSEA in the germline V gene. As DNA, the CDR3 is TGCAGCGTTGAAAAGCCAGGGACTGGAAACACCATATATTTT. It is translated as CSVEKPGTGNTIYF.

V gene TRBV10-2 combines with J gene TRBJ1-5, with D maybe TRBD1 (6 bases). Between the trimmed V and J ends, which lost 2 bases and 7 bases, there was a span of 15 bases. The germline gives CDR1 WSHSY, CDR2 SAAADI. The CDR3 covers 15 residues. CDR3 in DNA: TGCGCCAGCAGTGAGAATGGGGGGGCTGGGCAGCCCCAGCATTTT. Protein: CASSENGGAGQPQHF.

This clone came up a few times. This chain uses TRBV14 with TRBJ1-2; 9 bases align to TRBD1. Germline V CDR1 and CDR2: SGHDN, FVKESK. This CDR3 has 18 residues. The V and J ends lost 1 base and 6 bases, in that order; junction bases with no gene match: 15. CDR3: CASSQASPGTGPFNGYTF. CDR3 nucleotides: TGTGCCAGCAGCCAAGCTTCTCCCGGGACAGGGCCCTTCAATGGCTACACCTTC.

The rearrangement uses TRBV20-1 and TRBJ2-1, with TRBD2 as a possible D gene (6 bases). In germline, CDR1 is DFQATT, CDR2 SNEGSKA (reference sequence). The length of the CDR3 is 11 residues. The V end was cut by 5 bases, the J end by 10 bases, with 12 bases between. In DNA form, the CDR3 reads TGCAGTGCTCAACGGGGGAGCGAGCAGTTCTTC. Protein: CSAQRGSEQFF.

The sample holds a few counts of this clone. CDR3 protein: CASSENNPNYGYTF. DNA for the CDR3: TGTGCCAGCAGTGAAAACAACCCTAACTATGGCTACACCTTC. This chain links TRBV27 with TRBJ1-2; the D is unclear. V shed 5 bases and J shed 0 bases, with 10 bases lying between them. CDR3 size: 14 residues. CDR1 and CDR2 (germline): MNHEY, SMNVEV (reference sequence).

This clone was found a few times. This chain joins TRBV2 and TRBJ1-5, with 7 nucleotides matching TRBD1. Germline CDR1 reads SNHLY; CDR2 reads FYNNEI. CDR3 length: 14 amino acids. V dropped 4 bases and J dropped 7; count of bases not matched to a gene: 7. CDR3 sequence (DNA): TGTGCCAGCAGTGTAGGGGGCGGATTACAGCCCCAGCATTTT. Its translation: CASSVGGGLQPQHF.

The genes are TRBV29-1 and TRBJ2-1; D possibly corresponds to TRBD2 (5 bases). The CDR3 is 15 residues long. V gave up 0 bases and J gave up 7 bases, with 16 bases separating them. Germline V lookup: CDR1 SQVTM, CDR2 ANQGSEA. The DNA of the CDR3 is TGCAGCGTTGAAGATCTATCACTAGAATTAAATGAGCAGTTCTTC. Amino acids: CSVEDLSLELNEQFF.

Points on this clone: The same CDR3 is also encoded by other DNA sequences in this sample. The chain joins TRBV18 to TRBJ2-3; TRBD1 aligns across 9 bases. This CDR3 has 14 residues. Germline lookup yields CDR1 KGHSH and CDR2 LQKENI. The V segment lost 3 bases and the J segment 4 bases; nucleotides outside the gene matches: 2. CDR3 residues: CASSPGQGADTQYF. The CDR3 coding sequence is TGTGCCAGCTCACCGGGACAGGGAGCAGATACGCAGTATTTT.